Each of the 20 T cell receptor beta chains below was sequenced from the same sample in a study of blood T cell repertoires in COVID-19. Some clones are missing from TCRdb's copy, which holds only in-frame ones; the method was immunoSEQ multiplex PCR. This table has 88,000 or so clones, around 86% appearing once. Input material: peripheral blood. All receptors derive from a human donor in a cohort sampled during active COVID-19.

The sample holds a few counts of this clone. The chain is built from TRBV5-1 and TRBJ1-1, with D maybe TRBD1 (6 bases). V lost 4 bases and J 5 bases, leaving 15 bases between the germline ends. The CDR3 extends over 14 amino acids. CDR1 and CDR2 (germline): SGHRS, YFSETQ. The CDR3 region is CASSTDRGWTEAFF. The CDR3 region has the DNA TGCGCCAGCAGCACGGACAGAGGTTGGACTGAAGCTTTCTTT.

Only one count was recorded for this clone. V usage is TRBV19 and J usage is TRBJ2-1; D may be TRBD2 (6 bases). Trimming stripped 8 bases from V and 5 bases from J, with 16 bases between. The CDR3 sequence is 14 residues long. Germline V gives CDR1 LNHDA, CDR2 SQIVND (reference sequence). The CDR3 sequence is CASAPGLSHNEQFF. The DNA for the CDR3 is TGTGCCAGTGCACCGGGACTGTCCCACAATGAGCAGTTCTTC.

This sequence joins TRBV18 and TRBJ2-7; TRBD1 matches 7 bases. In germline, CDR1 is KGHSH, CDR2 LQKENI. The V segment lost 6 bases and the J segment 5 bases; nucleotides outside the gene matches: 7. This CDR3 spans 13 amino acids. CDR3 residues: CASSPTGTHEQYF. The CDR3 DNA reads TGTGCCAGCTCTCCGACAGGGACCCACGAGCAGTACTTC.

The rearrangement uses TRBV4-2 and TRBJ2-2; 9 bases fit TRBD2. This CDR3 is built from 15 residues. The trim removed 1 base at V and 3 bases at J, leaving 0 bases unmatched. The germline CDR1 and CDR2 sequences are LGHNA and YNFKEQ. CDR3 DNA: TGTGCCAGCAGCCAAGGCGGGAGGGACACCGGGGAGCTGTTTTTT. It encodes CASSQGGRDTGELFF.

The V call is TRBV30, the J call TRBJ1-2, with 11 nucleotides matching TRBD1. The CDR3 extends over 15 amino acids. Trimming removed 2 bases from V and 5 bases from J; junction bases left unmatched: 7. Germline V gene lookup returns CDR1 GTSNPN and CDR2 SVGIG (reference sequence). CDR3 in DNA: TGTGCCTGGAGTATGGGACAGGGGGAAGGGTATGGCTACACCTTC. This codes for CAWSMGQGEGYGYTF.

This rearrangement joins TRBV20-1 to TRBJ1-2, with TRBD1 matching 9 bases. This CDR3 is 16 amino acids long. Germline CDR1 DFQATT, CDR2 SNEGSKA (reference sequence). V was clipped by 3 bases and J by 3 bases; unmatched bases: 11. The chain's CDR3 is CSASEVGDREDYGYTF. The DNA for the CDR3 is TGCAGTGCTAGTGAGGTTGGGGACAGGGAAGACTATGGCTACACCTTC.

This chain uses TRBV6-5 with TRBJ2-7; 9 bases agree with TRBD2. Trimming removed 0 bases from V and 3 bases from J; junction bases left unmatched: 6. The CDR3 contains 16 residues. The germline V gene encodes CDR1 MNHEY and CDR2 SVGAGI. The CDR3 DNA is TGTGCCAGCAGTTACTCGGTACCTAGCGGGGACTACGAGCAGTACTTC. Translation: CASSYSVPSGDYEQYF.

This chain uses TRBV9 with TRBJ1-4, with TRBD1 identical over 7 bases. This CDR3 spans 15 amino acids. V was clipped by 0 bases and J by 13 bases; unmatched bases: 12. CDR1 and CDR2 (germline): SGDLS, YYNGEE. CDR3 nucleotides: TGTGCCAGCAGCGTAGGTGAAGAGGGGGCGACCTCACTGTTTTTT. Protein sequence: CASSVGEEGATSLFF.

This clone has a single count. The rearrangement links TRBV9 to TRBJ1-2; 7 nucleotides align to TRBD1. The junction had 10 bases not matched to a gene; V was cut back by 3 bases and J by 2 bases. Germline loops: CDR1 SGDLS, CDR2 YYNGEE. The CDR3 runs 16 residues. CDR3 DNA sequence: TGTGCCAGCAGCGCGCAATCAGGACAGGTGAACTATGGCTACACCTTC. It codes for CASSAQSGQVNYGYTF.

The chain recombines TRBV7-2 with TRBJ2-1, with a possible D match to TRBD2 (6 bases). Trimming stripped 5 bases from V and 4 bases from J, with 9 bases between. Germline V gene sequence: CDR1 SGHTA, CDR2 FQGNSA. The CDR3 contains 13 residues. CDR3 in amino acids: CASSTGLYNEQFF. The CDR3 DNA reads as TGTGCCAGCAGCACGGGACTTTACAATGAGCAGTTCTTC.

The V call is TRBV7-2, the J call TRBJ1-4; no firm D call. CDR1 is SGHTA and CDR2 is FQGNSA in the germline V gene. V was trimmed by 0 bases and J by 11 bases, leaving 13 bases between them. This CDR3 is 14 amino acids long. The CDR3 DNA is TGTGCCAGCAGCTTAGCGCATAACAGCAAGAAACTGTTTTTT. The encoded protein is CASSLAHNSKKLFF.

This clone was seen only once. This sequence joins TRBV11-2 and TRBJ2-2, with 7 bases that match TRBD2. Germline loops: CDR1 SGHAT, CDR2 FQNNGV. V lost 5 bases to trimming and J lost 0 bases; unmatched junction nucleotides: 3. This CDR3 spans 15 amino acids. CDR3 residues: CASSPAGTNTGELFF. The CDR3 DNA is TGTGCCAGCAGCCCAGCGGGGACGAACACCGGGGAGCTGTTTTTT.

The rearrangement links TRBV3-1 (or the pseudogene TRBV3-2) to TRBJ2-1, with D possibly matching TRBD1 (6 bases). V gave up 5 bases and J gave up 3 bases, with 8 bases separating them. Per germline, CDR1 LGHDT and CDR2 YNNKEL (reference sequence). The CDR3 is 13 amino acids. The CDR3 DNA reads TGTGCCAGCAGCAAGACAGGCTACAATGAGCAGTTCTTC. It translates to CASSKTGYNEQFF.

The V call is TRBV30, the J call TRBJ2-7, with D tentatively TRBD1 (5 bases). The CDR3 is 13 residues long. V was clipped by 0 bases and J by 2 bases, with 8 bases between them. Germline V gives CDR1 GTSNPN, CDR2 SVGIG (reference sequence). The CDR3, as DNA: TGTGCCTGGAGTGTTTCGACAGCCTACGAGCAGTACTTC. It yields the protein CAWSVSTAYEQYF.

The rearrangement joins TRBV6-5 to TRBJ2-1, with D unresolved. The germline CDR1 and CDR2 sequences are MNHEY and SVGAGI. The CDR3 is made up of 14 amino acids. V was trimmed by 5 bases and J by 4 bases, leaving 12 bases between them. The DNA of the CDR3 is TGTGCCAGCAGTCCCTCGGGTGGTTACAATGAGCAGTTCTTC. This gives the protein CASSPSGGYNEQFF.

Only one count was recorded for this clone. The DNA for the CDR3 is TGTGCCAGCAGCTCAGGGGGCAGGGGGCAAGAGACCCAGTACTTC. Amino acids: CASSSGGRGQETQYF. V gene TRBV11-2 combines with J gene TRBJ2-5; 8 positions agree with TRBD1. Germline-derived CDR1 and CDR2 are SGHAT and FQNNGV. Losses at the gene ends were 4 bases for V and 2 bases for J; bases not matched to a gene: 6. The CDR3 runs to 15 residues. The complete variable domain, with remaining parts taken from reference TRBV11-2 and TRBJ2-5, reads EAGVAQSPRYKIIEKRQSVAFWCNPISGHATLYWYQQILGQGPKLLIQFQNNGVVDDSQLPKDRFSAERLKGVDSTLKIQPAKLEDSAVYLCASSSGGRGQETQYFGPGTRLLVL.

The V gene is TRBV19, the J gene TRBJ2-1; TRBD2 agrees at 7 bases. The CDR3 length is 17 residues. The V and J ends lost 5 bases and 4 bases, in that order; junction bases with no gene match: 14. Germline CDR1 LNHDA, CDR2 SQIVND (reference sequence). CDR3 DNA: TGTGCCAGTAGTCCCCAGGCGTCTAGCGGACCTTACAATGAGCAGTTCTTC. Translation: CASSPQASSGPYNEQFF.

The rearrangement links TRBV18 to TRBJ2-5, with 7 bases lining up with TRBD2. J lost 1 base, V lost 4 bases, and 3 bases had no gene match. The CDR3 loop spans 14 amino acids. In germline, CDR1 is KGHSH, CDR2 LQKENI. The CDR3 reads CASSRGGPQETQYF. Written as DNA, the CDR3 is TGTGCCAGCTCACGGGGAGGGCCCCAAGAGACCCAGTACTTC. Filled out from reference TRBV18 and TRBJ2-5, the complete variable domain reads NAGVMQNPRHLVRRRGQEARLRCSPMKGHSHVYWYRQLPEEGLKFMVYLQKENIIDESGMPKERFSAEFPKEGPSILRIQQVVRGDSAAYFCASSRGGPQETQYFGPGTRLLVL.

The chain combines TRBV5-1 with TRBJ2-1; TRBD2 agrees at 11 bases. The V segment lost 4 bases and the J segment 9 bases; nucleotides outside the gene matches: 9. CDR1 SGHRS and CDR2 YFSETQ come from the germline V gene. The CDR3 is 15 residues long. CDR3 DNA: TGCGCCAGCAGCCCGCCGACTAGCGGGGTGGGTGAGCAGTTCTTC. It encodes CASSPPTSGVGEQFF.

This chain uses TRBV28 with TRBJ1-2; TRBD1 might be the D (6 bases). V was shortened by 7 bases and J by 2 bases, with 14 bases between the two germline ends. Germline CDR1 reads MDHEN; CDR2 reads SYDVKM. CDR3 length: 14 amino acids. The chain's CDR3 is CASNPGASNYGYTF. The CDR3 bases are TGTGCCAGCAATCCAGGGGCCTCGAACTATGGCTACACCTTC.